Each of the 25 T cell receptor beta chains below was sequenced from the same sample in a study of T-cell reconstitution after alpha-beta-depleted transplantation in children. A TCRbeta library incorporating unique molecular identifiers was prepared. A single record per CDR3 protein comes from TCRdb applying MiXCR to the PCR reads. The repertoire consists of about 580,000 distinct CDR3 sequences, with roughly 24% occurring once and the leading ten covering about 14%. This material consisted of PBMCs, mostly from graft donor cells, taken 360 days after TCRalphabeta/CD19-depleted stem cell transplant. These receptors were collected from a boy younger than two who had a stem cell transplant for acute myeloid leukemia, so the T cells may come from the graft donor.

The CDR3 sequence: CASTRMGGLEQFF. The CDR3 region has the DNA TGTGCCAGCACCAGAATGGGGGGACTAGAGCAGTTCTTC. The chain has TRBV5-8 and TRBJ2-1; 7 bases are a match to TRBD2. CDR1 SGHTS and CDR2 YDEGEE come from the germline V gene. There are 13 residues in the CDR3. The V segment lost 6 bases and the J segment 10 bases; nucleotides outside the gene matches: 10.

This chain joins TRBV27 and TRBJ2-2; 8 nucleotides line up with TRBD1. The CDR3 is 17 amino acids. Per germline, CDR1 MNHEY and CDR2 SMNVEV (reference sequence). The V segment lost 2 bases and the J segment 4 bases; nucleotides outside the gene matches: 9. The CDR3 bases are TGTGCCAGCAGTTTACCCGGGGACAGGTCGTCCACCGGGGAGCTGTTTTTT. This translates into CASSLPGDRSSTGELFF.

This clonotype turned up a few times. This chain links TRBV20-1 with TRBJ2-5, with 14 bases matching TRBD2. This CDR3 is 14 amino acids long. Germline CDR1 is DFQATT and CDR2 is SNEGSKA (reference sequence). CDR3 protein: CTGTSGGSQETQYF. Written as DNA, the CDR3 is TGCACCGGGACTAGCGGGGGCTCTCAAGAGACCCAGTACTTC.

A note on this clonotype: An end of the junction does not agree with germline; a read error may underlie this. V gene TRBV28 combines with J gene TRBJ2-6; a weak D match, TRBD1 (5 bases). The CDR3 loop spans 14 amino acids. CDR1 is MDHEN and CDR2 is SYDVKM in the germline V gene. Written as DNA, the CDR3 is TGTGCCAGCAGTCGTAGCTCTGGGGCCAACGTCCTGATTTTC. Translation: CASSRSSGANVLIF.

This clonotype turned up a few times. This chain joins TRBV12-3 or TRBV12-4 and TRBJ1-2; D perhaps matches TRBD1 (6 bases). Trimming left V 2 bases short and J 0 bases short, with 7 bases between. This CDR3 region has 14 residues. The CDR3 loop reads CASSLRTANYGYTF. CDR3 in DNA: TGTGCCAGCAGTTTAAGGACAGCTAACTATGGCTACACCTTC.

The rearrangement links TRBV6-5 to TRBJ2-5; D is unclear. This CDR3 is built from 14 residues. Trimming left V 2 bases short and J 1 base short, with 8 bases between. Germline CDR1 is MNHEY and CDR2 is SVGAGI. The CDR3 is CASSYGRTQETQYF. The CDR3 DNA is TGTGCCAGCAGTTACGGTCGGACCCAAGAGACCCAGTACTTC.

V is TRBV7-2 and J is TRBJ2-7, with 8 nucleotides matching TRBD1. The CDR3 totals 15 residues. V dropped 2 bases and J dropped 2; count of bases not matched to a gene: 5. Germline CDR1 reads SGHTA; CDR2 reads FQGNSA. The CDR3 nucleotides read TGTGCCAGCAGCTTAAGGCCGGGACAGGCCTACGAGCAGTACTTC. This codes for CASSLRPGQAYEQYF.

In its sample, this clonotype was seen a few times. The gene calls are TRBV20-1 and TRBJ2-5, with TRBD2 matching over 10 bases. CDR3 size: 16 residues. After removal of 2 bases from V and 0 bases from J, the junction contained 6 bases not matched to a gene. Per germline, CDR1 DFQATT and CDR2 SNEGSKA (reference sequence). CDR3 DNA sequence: TGCAGTGCTAGAATCCTAGCGGGGGCCTACCAAGAGACCCAGTACTTC. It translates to CSARILAGAYQETQYF.

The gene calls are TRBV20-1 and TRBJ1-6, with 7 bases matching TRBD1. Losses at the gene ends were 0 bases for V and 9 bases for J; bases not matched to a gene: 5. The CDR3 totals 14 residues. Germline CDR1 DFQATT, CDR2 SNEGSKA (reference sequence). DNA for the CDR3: TGCAGTGCTAGAGAGACAGGGAGGAGTTCACCCCTCCACTTT. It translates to CSARETGRSSPLHF.

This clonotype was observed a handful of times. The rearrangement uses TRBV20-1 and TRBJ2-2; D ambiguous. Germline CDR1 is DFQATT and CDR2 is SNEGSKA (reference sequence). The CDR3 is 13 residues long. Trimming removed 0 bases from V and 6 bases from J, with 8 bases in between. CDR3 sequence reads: CSARDPVAGELFF. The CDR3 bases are TGCAGTGCTAGAGATCCGGTCGCCGGGGAGCTGTTTTTT.

In DNA, the CDR3 is TGTGCCAGCAGCTTAGGGACACCTACATACGAGCAGTACGTC. This sequence encodes CASSLGTPTYEQYV. V is TRBV5-6 and J is TRBJ2-7, with a possible D match to TRBD1 (6 bases). The length of the CDR3 is 14 residues. The V gene lost 2 bases and the J gene lost 4 bases, with 13 bases spanning the gap. Germline lookup yields CDR1 SGHDT and CDR2 YYEEEE.

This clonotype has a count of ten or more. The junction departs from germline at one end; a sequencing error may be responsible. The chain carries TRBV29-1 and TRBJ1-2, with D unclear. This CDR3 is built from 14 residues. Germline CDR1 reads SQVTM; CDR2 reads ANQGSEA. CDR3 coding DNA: TGCAGCGTGGAAGCGGAGGGCTCCGGCTATGGCTACACCTTC. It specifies CSVEAEGSGYGYTF.

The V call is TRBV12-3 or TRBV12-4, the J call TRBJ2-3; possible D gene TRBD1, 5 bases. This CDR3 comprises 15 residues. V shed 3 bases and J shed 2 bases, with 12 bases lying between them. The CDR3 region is CASSLISTDTDTQYF. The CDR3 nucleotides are TGTGCCAGCAGTTTGATTTCGACAGACACAGATACGCAGTATTTT.

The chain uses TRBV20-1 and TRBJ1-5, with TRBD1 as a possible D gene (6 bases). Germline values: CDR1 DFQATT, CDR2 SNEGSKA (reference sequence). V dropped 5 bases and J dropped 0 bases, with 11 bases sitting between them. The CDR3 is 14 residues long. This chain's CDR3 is CSALLQGSNQPQHF. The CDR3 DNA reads TGCAGTGCTTTACTACAGGGTAGCAATCAGCCCCAGCATTTT.

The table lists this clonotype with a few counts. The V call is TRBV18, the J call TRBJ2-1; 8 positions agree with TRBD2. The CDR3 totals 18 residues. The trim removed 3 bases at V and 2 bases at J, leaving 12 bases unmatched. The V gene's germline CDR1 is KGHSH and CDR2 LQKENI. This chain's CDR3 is CASSPLDHSGAPYNEQFF. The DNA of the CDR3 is TGTGCCAGCTCACCCCTCGACCATAGCGGGGCCCCCTACAATGAGCAGTTCTTC.

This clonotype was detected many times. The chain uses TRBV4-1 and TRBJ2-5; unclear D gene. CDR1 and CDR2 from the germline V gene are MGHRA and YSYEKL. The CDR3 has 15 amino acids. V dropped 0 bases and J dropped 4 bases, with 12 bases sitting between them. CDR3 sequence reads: CASSQDWQARETQYF. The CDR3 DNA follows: TGCGCCAGCAGCCAAGATTGGCAAGCACGAGAGACCCAGTACTTC.

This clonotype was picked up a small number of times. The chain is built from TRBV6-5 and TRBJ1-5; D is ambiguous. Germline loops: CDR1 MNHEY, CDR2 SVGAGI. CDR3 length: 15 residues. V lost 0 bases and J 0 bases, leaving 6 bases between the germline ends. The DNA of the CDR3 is TGTGCCAGCAGTTACTCCGCGGGTAGCAATCAGCCCCAGCATTTT. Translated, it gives CASSYSAGSNQPQHF.

The CDR3 sequence: CASSVYTGGNEQFF. The CDR3 DNA reads as TGTGCCAGCAGCGTCTACACAGGGGGCAATGAGCAGTTCTTC. The chain has TRBV9 and TRBJ2-1; 8 bases line up with TRBD1. The ends lost 2 bases at V and 6 bases at J; junction bases unmatched: 4. This CDR3 spans 14 amino acids. Looked up from germline, CDR1 is SGDLS and CDR2 is YYNGEE. Looking up the rest from reference TRBV9 and TRBJ2-1 gives the full variable domain: DSGVTQTPKHLITATGQRVTLRCSPRSGDLSVYWYQQSLDQGLQFLIQYYNGEERAKGNILERFSAQQFPDLHSELNLSSLELGDSALYFCASSVYTGGNEQFFGPGTRLTVL.

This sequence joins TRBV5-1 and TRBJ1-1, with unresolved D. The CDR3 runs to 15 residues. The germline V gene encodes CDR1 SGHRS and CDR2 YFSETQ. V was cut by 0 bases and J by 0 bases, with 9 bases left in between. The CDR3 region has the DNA TGCGCCAGCAGCTTGGAACACGCCGTGAACACTGAAGCTTTCTTT. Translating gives CASSLEHAVNTEAFF.

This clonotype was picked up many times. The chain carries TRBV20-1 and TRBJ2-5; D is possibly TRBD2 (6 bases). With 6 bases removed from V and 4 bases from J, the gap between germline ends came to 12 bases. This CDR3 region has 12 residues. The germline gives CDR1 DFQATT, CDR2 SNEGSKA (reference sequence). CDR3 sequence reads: CSAGTSRETQYF. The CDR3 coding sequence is TGCAGTGCCGGAACTAGCAGAGAGACCCAGTACTTC.

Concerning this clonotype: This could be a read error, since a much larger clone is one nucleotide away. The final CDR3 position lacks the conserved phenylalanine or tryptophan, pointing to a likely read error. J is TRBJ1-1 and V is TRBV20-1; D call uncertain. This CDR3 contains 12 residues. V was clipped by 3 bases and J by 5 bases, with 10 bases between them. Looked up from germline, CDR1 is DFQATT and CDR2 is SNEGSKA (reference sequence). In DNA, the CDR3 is TGCAGTGCTAGTTTGGCGGAGACTGAAGCTTTCTCT. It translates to CSASLAETEAFS.

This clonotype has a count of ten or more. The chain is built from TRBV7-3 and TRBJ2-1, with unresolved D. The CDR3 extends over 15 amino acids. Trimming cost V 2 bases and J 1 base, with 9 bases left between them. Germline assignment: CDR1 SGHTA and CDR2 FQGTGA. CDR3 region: CASSLFYLSYNEQFF. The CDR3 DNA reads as TGTGCCAGCAGCTTATTCTACCTTTCCTACAATGAGCAGTTCTTC.

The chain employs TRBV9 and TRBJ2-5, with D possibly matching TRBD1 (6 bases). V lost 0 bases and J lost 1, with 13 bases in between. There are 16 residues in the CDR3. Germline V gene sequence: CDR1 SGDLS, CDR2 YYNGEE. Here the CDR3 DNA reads TGTGCCAGCAGCGTAGGGGGGCAGATTAGCCAAGAGACCCAGTACTTC. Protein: CASSVGGQISQETQYF.

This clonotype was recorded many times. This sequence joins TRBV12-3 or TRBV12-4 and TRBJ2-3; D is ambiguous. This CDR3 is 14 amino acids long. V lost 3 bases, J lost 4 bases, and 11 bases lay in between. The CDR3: CASSFQRFSDTQYF. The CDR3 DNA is TGTGCCAGCAGTTTCCAAAGATTCTCAGATACGCAGTATTTT.

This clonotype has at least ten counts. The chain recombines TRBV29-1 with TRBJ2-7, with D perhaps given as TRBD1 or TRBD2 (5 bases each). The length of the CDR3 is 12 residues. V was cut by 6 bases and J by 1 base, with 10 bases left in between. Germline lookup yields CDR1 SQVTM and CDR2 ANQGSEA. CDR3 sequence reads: CSVLGESYEQYV. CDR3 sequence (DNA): TGCAGCGTCCTAGGGGAGTCCTACGAGCAGTACGTC.